This T cell receptor (beta chain) comes out of a study of cytomegalovirus exposure and HLA in healthy donors. V lost 0 bases, J lost 5 bases, and 10 bases lay in between. CDR3 length: 14 amino acids. Germline CDR1 reads KGHSH; CDR2 reads LQKENI. Both 60 Vbeta primers and 13 Jbeta primers went into the PCR. Produced via immunoSEQ multiplex PCR; TCRdb's table is partial and in-frame only. The sample shows approximately 220,000 clones, around 80% of them seen only once. A few counts support this clone. The receptor comes from a middle-aged man in good health and CMV-seropositive. V and J are TRBV18 and TRBJ1-1; D perhaps matches TRBD1 (5 bases). Sequenced sample: PBMCs. In DNA form, the CDR3 reads TGTGCCAGCTCACCACCAGGGGATGGGACTGAAGCTTTCTTT. This codes for CASSPPGDGTEAFF. The full variable domain, with the rest looked up from reference TRBV18 and TRBJ1-1, is NAGVMQNPRHLVRRRGQEARLRCSPMKGHSHVYWYRQLPEEGLKFMVYLQKENIIDESGMPKERFSAEFPKEGPSILRIQQVVRGDSAAYFCASSPPGDGTEAFFGQGTRLTVV.